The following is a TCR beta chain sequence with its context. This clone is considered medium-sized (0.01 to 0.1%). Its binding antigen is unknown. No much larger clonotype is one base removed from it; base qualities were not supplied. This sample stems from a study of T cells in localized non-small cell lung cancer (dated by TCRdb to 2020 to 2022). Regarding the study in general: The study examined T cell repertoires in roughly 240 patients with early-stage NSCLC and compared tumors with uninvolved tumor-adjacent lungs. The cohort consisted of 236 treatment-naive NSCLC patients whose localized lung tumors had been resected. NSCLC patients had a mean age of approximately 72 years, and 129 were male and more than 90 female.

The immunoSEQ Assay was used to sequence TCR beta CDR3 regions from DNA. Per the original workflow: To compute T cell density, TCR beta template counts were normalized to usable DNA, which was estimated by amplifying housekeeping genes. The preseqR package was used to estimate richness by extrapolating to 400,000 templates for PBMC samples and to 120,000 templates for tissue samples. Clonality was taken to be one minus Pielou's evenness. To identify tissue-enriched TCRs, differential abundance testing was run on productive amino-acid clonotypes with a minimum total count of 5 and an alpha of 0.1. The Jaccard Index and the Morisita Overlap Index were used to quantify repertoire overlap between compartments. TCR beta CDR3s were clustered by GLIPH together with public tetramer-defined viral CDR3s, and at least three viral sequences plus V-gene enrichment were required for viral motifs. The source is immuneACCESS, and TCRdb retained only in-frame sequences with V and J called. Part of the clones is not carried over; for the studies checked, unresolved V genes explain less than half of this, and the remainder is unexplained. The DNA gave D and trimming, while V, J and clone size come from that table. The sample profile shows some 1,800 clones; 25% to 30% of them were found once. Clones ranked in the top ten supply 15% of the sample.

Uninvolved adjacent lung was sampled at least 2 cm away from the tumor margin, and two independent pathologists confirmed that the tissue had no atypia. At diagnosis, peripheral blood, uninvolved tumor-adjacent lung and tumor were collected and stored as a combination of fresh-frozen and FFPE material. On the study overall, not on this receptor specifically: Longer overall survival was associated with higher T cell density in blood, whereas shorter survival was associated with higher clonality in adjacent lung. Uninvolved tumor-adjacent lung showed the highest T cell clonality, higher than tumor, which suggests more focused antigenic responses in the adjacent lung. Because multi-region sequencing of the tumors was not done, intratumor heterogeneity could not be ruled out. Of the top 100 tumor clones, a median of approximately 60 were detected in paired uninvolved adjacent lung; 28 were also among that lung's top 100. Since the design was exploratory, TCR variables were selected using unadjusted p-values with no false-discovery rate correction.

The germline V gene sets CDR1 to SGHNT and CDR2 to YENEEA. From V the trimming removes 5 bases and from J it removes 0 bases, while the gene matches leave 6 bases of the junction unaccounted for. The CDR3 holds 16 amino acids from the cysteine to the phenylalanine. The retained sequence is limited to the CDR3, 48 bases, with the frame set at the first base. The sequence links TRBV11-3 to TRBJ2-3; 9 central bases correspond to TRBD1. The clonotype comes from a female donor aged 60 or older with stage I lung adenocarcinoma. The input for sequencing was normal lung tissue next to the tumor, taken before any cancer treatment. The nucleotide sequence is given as TGTGCCAGCAGCGCTCGACAGGGGGGTAGCACAGATACGCAGTATTTT. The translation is CASSARQGGSTDTQYF.